Listed below are T cell receptor beta chains from one sample, sequenced in a study of spatial heterogeneity in lung cancer. MiXCR, applied by TCRdb to the 5' RACE reads, yields one record per CDR3 protein. This table holds around 87,000 distinct CDR3 sequences, roughly 12% found once. Specimen: PBMCs, collected at surgery. These receptors were collected from a male donor with early-stage non-small cell lung cancer. Both conserved end residues are part of each CDR3. The order of the fields is V gene, clone size, J gene, D gene, CDR3 length, CDR3 DNA, CDR3 protein. A D gene is named only where the DNA matches it firmly. Clone size is given for some rows only: seen once, a few or many times, or a class if the clone is expanded.

TRBV27	NA	TRBJ2-1	TRBD1	14	TGTGCCAGCAGTCCTAGAATGAAGGGGGCTGCGCAGTTCTTC	CASSPRMKGAAQFF
TRBV20-1	many	TRBJ2-1	TRBD2	20	TGCAGTGCCTCCCCACCCAGCGGGAGAGTCCCCCTAGCAGGTTTGAATGAGCAGTTCTTC	CSASPPSGRVPLAGLNEQFF
TRBV29-1	NA	TRBJ2-7	TRBD2	14	TGCAGCGTTGGGACTAGCGGGAGTAGGAACGAGCAGTACTTC	CSVGTSGSRNEQYF
TRBV6-5	NA	TRBJ1-6	NA	16	TGTGCCAGCAGATCTATGGCCGAGATCTATAATTCACCCCTCCACTTT	CASRSMAEIYNSPLHF
TRBV6-2/TRBV6-3	NA	TRBJ2-2	NA	15	TGTGCCAGCAGTTATTTTGGGACTCCCACCGGGGAGCTGTTTTTT	CASSYFGTPTGELFF
TRBV12-3/TRBV12-4	few	TRBJ2-3	NA	14	TGTGCCAGCAGGAGAGGGTGGGGCACAGATACGCAGTATTTT	CASRRGWGTDTQYF
TRBV10-3	NA	TRBJ2-3	NA	14	TGTGCCATCAGGAACAGGGCGACAACAGATACGCAGTATTTT	CAIRNRATTDTQYF
TRBV5-1	few	TRBJ2-1	TRBD2	15	TGCGCCAGCAGCTCGTACGCGGGGGGCCCCCGCGAGCAGTTCTTC	CASSSYAGGPREQFF
TRBV5-4	NA	TRBJ1-2	NA	14	TGTGCCAGCAGCTCCGGGACGGCTAACTATGGCTACACCTTC	CASSSGTANYGYTF
TRBV7-2	many	TRBJ2-1	TRBD2	16	TGTGCCAGCAGCTTAGCTCCGCGGGAGGGCTACAATGAGCAGTTCTTC	CASSLAPREGYNEQFF
TRBV7-6	few	TRBJ1-5	NA	13	TGTGCCAGCAGCTTCTCAGATAATCAGCCCCAGCATTTT	CASSFSDNQPQHF
TRBV28	NA	TRBJ2-7	TRBD2	15	TGTGCCAGCAGTTTAGGCCTAGCGGGAAGGTACGAGCAGTACTTC	CASSLGLAGRYEQYF
TRBV18	few	TRBJ2-1	NA	14	TGTGCCAGCTCACCAACGGGGAAGGACAATGAGCAGTTCTTC	CASSPTGKDNEQFF
TRBV12-3/TRBV12-4	many	TRBJ1-4	NA	13	TGTGCCAGCAGTCAGCTAGTTAGGGAAAAACTGTTTTTT	CASSQLVREKLFF
TRBV20-1	NA	TRBJ2-4	NA	16	TGCAGTGCTAGAGATCGGCAGGGGTTGTCCAAAAACATTCAGTACTTC	CSARDRQGLSKNIQYF
TRBV10-3	few	TRBJ2-3	NA	14	TGTGCCATCAGGACCGACAGGAGCACAGATACGCAGTATTTT	CAIRTDRSTDTQYF
TRBV5-1	few	TRBJ2-4	NA	15	TGCGCCAGCAGCTTGTCGCCCAACGAGGGGGACATTCAGTACTTC	CASSLSPNEGDIQYF
TRBV24-1	many	TRBJ2-1	NA	16	TGTGCCACCAGTGATCCCACCGGAGCCCCCTACAATGAGCAGTTCTTC	CATSDPTGAPYNEQFF
TRBV13	NA	TRBJ2-6	TRBD1	19	TGTGCCAGCAGCCCCTTAGGTCAGGGGGCACCGGGAGGGGCCAACGTCCTGACTTTC	CASSPLGQGAPGGANVLTF
TRBV10-3	few	TRBJ1-5	TRBD1	14	TGTGCCATCAGCCTAGACAGGGGTAATCAGCCCCAGCATTTT	CAISLDRGNQPQHF
TRBV5-1	few	TRBJ2-3	TRBD2	17	TGCGCCAGCAGCTTGGGGACTAGCGGAACCTGGGGGGATACGCAGTATTTT	CASSLGTSGTWGDTQYF
TRBV12-3/TRBV12-4	few	TRBJ1-5	NA	14	TGTGCCAGCAGTTTAGCGCCGGAGAGGCAGCCCCAGCATTTT	CASSLAPERQPQHF
TRBV6-5	NA	TRBJ2-1	NA	13	TGTGCCAGCAGAGATCCGGGACTGCGGCAGCAGTTCTTC	CASRDPGLRQQFF
TRBV18	many	TRBJ1-2	NA	13	TGTGCCAGCTCACCCCGCCATTCTGATGGCTACACCTTC	CASSPRHSDGYTF
TRBV10-3	few	TRBJ2-3	NA	12	TGTGCCATCCGGCGTGGGACAGATACGCAGTATTTT	CAIRRGTDTQYF
TRBV12-3/TRBV12-4	many	TRBJ2-1	NA	13	TGTGCCAGCAGTTTAGCCAGGATGGATGAGCAGTTCTTC	CASSLARMDEQFF
TRBV11-1	few	TRBJ2-7	NA	14	TGTGCCAGCAGCTTAGTAGACAAATCCTACGAGCAGTACTTC	CASSLVDKSYEQYF
TRBV7-7	few	TRBJ2-1	NA	13	TGTGCTAGCAGCTTAGGGGCCGTCAATGAGCAGTTCTTC	CASSLGAVNEQFF
TRBV28	few	TRBJ1-1	TRBD1	13	TGTGCCAGCCTCCAACAGGGGGGAACTGAAGCTTTCTTT	CASLQQGGTEAFF
TRBV6-5	NA	TRBJ2-2	NA	14	TGTGCCAGCAGTCCTGACAGAGCCACCGGGGAGCTGTTTTTT	CASSPDRATGELFF
TRBV7-9	NA	TRBJ1-2	NA	15	TGTGCCAGCAGCTTAATGGGCAGACCCAAAGAAGGCTACACCTTC	CASSLMGRPKEGYTF
TRBV11-1	NA	TRBJ2-3	NA	12	TGTGCCAGCAGCTCAGGACAAAATACGCAGTATTTT	CASSSGQNTQYF
TRBV4-3	many	TRBJ2-5	NA	16	TGCGCCAGCAGCCAAGATGGGGGGCCGGGCGTAGAGACCCAGTACTTC	CASSQDGGPGVETQYF
TRBV13	many	TRBJ2-7	TRBD1	14	TGTGCCAGCAGGCCCACAGGGGGTCACTACGAGCAGTACTTC	CASRPTGGHYEQYF
TRBV20-1	NA	TRBJ2-1	TRBD1	14	TGCAGTGCCCCTTACGCAGGGGGCTCCAATGAGCAGTTCTTC	CSAPYAGGSNEQFF
TRBV14	few	TRBJ2-5	NA	16	TGTGCCAGCAGCCAAAGGGCCGCCCAGGTCGGGGAGACCCAGTACTTC	CASSQRAAQVGETQYF
TRBV7-8	few	TRBJ2-3	NA	14	TGTGCCAGCAGCTTAGGGGCTAGCACAGATACGCAGTATTTT	CASSLGASTDTQYF
TRBV7-2	few	TRBJ2-1	TRBD2	19	TGTGCCAGCAGCCATCATTGGAGTAGCGGGGTGAGCTCCTACAATGAGCAGTTCTTC	CASSHHWSSGVSSYNEQFF
TRBV9	NA	TRBJ2-7	TRBD1	16	TGTGCCAGCAGCGTAGGGCAGGGACAGGGGGCCCACGAGCAGTACTTC	CASSVGQGQGAHEQYF
TRBV7-2	few	TRBJ2-1	NA	15	TGTGCCAGCAGCTTAGGACACGGTACCTACAATGAGCAGTTCTTC	CASSLGHGTYNEQFF
TRBV10-3	NA	TRBJ2-7	NA	14	TGTGCCATCAGTGAATTGGCTGCCTCCTACGAGCAGTACTTC	CAISELAASYEQYF
TRBV7-2	NA	TRBJ2-7	TRBD2	16	TGTGCCAGCAGCTTAGGTCCTGGCGGGGGGGCCTACGAGCAGTACTTC	CASSLGPGGGAYEQYF
TRBV7-9	NA	TRBJ2-1	TRBD1	15	TGTGCCAGCAGCTTTAGAACAGGGGGAGGCAATGAGCAGTTCTTC	CASSFRTGGGNEQFF
TRBV11-2	few	TRBJ2-3	TRBD2	16	TGTGCCAGCAGTCTTAGACTAGCGGAATACACAGATACGCAGTATTTT	CASSLRLAEYTDTQYF
TRBV29-1	NA	TRBJ2-7	NA	13	TGCAGCGGGTTGATCGGGGGATACTACGAGCAGTACTTC	CSGLIGGYYEQYF
TRBV20-1	few	TRBJ2-7	TRBD2	16	TGCAGTGCTAGAGACACAGCGGGAGCCTTCTCCTACGAGCAGTACTTC	CSARDTAGAFSYEQYF
TRBV20-1	NA	TRBJ2-1	NA	12	TGCAGTGCTAGACCGGACTACAATGAGCAGTTCTTC	CSARPDYNEQFF
TRBV7-9	NA	TRBJ2-1	NA	12	TGTGCCAGCAGCCGAGAGGACCGCCGGCTGTTCTTC	CASSREDRRLFF
TRBV7-6	many	TRBJ1-1	NA	16	TGTGCCAGCAGCCCAACGCTAGGACGAATGAACACTGAAGCTTTCTTT	CASSPTLGRMNTEAFF